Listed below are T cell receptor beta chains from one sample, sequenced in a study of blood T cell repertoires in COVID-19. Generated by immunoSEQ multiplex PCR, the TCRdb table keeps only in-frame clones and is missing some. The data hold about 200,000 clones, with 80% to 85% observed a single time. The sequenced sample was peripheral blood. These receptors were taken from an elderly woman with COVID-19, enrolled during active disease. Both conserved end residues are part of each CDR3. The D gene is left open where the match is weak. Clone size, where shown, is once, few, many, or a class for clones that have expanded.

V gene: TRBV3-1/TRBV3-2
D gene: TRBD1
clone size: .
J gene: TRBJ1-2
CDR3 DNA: TGTGCCACAAGACAGGGTAGTAACTATGGCTACACCTTC
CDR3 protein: CATRQGSNYGYTF

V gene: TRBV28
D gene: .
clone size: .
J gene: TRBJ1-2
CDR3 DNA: TGTGCCAGCAGTCTAGCCGGGTCCTCCAACTATGGCTACACCTTC
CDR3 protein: CASSLAGSSNYGYTF

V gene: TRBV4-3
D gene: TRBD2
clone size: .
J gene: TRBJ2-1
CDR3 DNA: TGCGCCAGCAGCCAAGAGGGTCCGGGGGAGGGCGTTGAGCAGTTCTTC
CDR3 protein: CASSQEGPGEGVEQFF

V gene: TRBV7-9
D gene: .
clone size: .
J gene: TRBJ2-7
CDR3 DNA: TGTGCCAGCAGCTTAGCCCCGACAGTTTCCTACGAGCAGTACTTC
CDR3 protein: CASSLAPTVSYEQYF

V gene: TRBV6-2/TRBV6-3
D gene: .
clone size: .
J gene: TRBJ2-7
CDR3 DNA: TGTGCCAGCAGTTTATCCTCCTACGAGCAGTACTTC
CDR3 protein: CASSLSSYEQYF

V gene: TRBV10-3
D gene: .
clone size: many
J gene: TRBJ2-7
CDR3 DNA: TGTGCCATCAGGGGGGCCGAGTACGAGCAGTACTTC
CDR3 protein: CAIRGAEYEQYF

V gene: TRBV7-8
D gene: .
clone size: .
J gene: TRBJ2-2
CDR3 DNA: TGTGCCAGCAGCTCCGGGGACAACCCGAACACCGGGGAGCTGTTTTTT
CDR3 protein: CASSSGDNPNTGELFF

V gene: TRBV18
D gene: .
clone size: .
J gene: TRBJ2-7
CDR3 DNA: TGTGCCAGCTCACCACCATCAGGGAAAGGGTGGCAGTACTTC
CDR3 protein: CASSPPSGKGWQYF

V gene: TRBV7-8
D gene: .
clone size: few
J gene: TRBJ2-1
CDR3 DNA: TGTGCCAGCAGCTTCACTCGAACCTCCTACAATGAGCAGTTCTTC
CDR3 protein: CASSFTRTSYNEQFF

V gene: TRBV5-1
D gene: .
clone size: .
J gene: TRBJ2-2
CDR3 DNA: TGCGCCAGCAGCACAACGGGACTTCTAAACACCGGGGAGCTGTTTTTT
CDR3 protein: CASSTTGLLNTGELFF

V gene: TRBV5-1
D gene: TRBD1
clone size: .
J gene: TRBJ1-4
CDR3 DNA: TGCGCCAGCAGTCCGACAGGGTTTAATGAAAAACTGTTTTTT
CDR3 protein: CASSPTGFNEKLFF

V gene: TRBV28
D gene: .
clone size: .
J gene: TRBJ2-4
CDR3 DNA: TGTGCCAGCAGTTTAGCAGCGGTTAGCATTCAGTACTTC
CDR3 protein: CASSLAAVSIQYF

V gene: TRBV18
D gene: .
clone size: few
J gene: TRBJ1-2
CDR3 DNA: TGTGCCAGCTCAGGGCAGAACTATGGCTACACCTTC
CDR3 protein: CASSGQNYGYTF

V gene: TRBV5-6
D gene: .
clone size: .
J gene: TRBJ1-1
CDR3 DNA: TGTGCCAGCAGCTACGGACTTACGAACACTGAAGCTTTCTTT
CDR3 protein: CASSYGLTNTEAFF

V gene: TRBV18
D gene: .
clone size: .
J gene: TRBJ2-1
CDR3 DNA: TGTGCCAGCTCACCAGTGGAGTCGGATGAGCAGTTCTTC
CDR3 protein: CASSPVESDEQFF

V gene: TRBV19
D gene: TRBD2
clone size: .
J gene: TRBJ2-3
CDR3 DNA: TGTGCCAGTAGTATGACTAGCGGGAGTGGTCCGGCAGATACGCAGTATTTT
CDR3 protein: CASSMTSGSGPADTQYF

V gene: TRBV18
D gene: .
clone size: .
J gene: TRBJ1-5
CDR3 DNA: TGTGCCAGCTCACTCACAGGGCAAGGACAGCCCCAGCATTTT
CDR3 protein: CASSLTGQGQPQHF

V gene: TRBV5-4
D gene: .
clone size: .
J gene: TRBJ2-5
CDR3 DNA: TGTGCCAGCAGCTTGGGACAGAAAGAAGCTAGACAAGAGACCCAGTACTTC
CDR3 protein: CASSLGQKEARQETQYF

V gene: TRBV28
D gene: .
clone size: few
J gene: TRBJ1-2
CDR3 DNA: TGTGCCAGCAGTTTAAGTGCGAACTATGGCTACACCTTC
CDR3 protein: CASSLSANYGYTF

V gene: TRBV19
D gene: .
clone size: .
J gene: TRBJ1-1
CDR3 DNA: TGTGCCAGTAGTATAGTGGGCCCCCGGGGAACTGAAGCTTTCTTT
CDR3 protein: CASSIVGPRGTEAFF

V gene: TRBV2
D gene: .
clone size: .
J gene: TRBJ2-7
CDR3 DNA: TGTGCCAGCAGTGAGGGGACACTTAAGCAGTACTTC
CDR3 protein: CASSEGTLKQYF

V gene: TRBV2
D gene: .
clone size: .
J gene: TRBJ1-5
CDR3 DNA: TGTGCCAGCAGTTCCGGAACAGGGAAGATTCAGCCCCAGCATTTT
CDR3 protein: CASSSGTGKIQPQHF

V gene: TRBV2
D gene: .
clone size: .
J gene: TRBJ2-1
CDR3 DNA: TGTGCCAGCAGGGCACCTGGGAGCTCCTACAATGAGCAGTTCTTC
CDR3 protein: CASRAPGSSYNEQFF

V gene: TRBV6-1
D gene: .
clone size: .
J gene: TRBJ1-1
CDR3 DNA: TGTGCCAGCAGTGAATGGAGGGCAGGACCATTT
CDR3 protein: CASSEWRAGPF

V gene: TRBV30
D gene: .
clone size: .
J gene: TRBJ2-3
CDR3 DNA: TGTGCCTGGAGTCCCACTAGCCTTACGCAGTATTTT
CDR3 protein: CAWSPTSLTQYF

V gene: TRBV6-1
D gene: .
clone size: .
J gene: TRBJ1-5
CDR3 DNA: TGTGCCAGCAGTGAACGAGGGAAAGGCCAGCCCCAGCATTTT
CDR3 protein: CASSERGKGQPQHF

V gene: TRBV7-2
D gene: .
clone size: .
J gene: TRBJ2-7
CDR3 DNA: TGTGCCAGCAGCCCCAGGGTCTCCTACGAGCAGTACTTC
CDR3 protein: CASSPRVSYEQYF

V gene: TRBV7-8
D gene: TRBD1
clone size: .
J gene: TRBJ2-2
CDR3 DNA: TGTGCCAGCAGCTTAGCCCTTAGGGACAGACCCGGGGAGCTGTTTTTT
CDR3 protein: CASSLALRDRPGELFF

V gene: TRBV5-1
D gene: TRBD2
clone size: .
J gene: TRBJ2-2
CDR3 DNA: TGCGCCAGCAGCTCCGGGACTAGTCAAGCAGGACGGTTT
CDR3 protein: CASSSGTSQAGRF

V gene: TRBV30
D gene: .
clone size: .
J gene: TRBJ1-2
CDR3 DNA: TGTGCCTGGAGTGAGAGGAGGGCCTATGGCTACACCTTC
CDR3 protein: CAWSERRAYGYTF

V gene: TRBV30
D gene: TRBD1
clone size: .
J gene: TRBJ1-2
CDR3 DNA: TGTGCCTGGACGGGACAGGGGGAGAGCTATGGCTACACCTTC
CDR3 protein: CAWTGQGESYGYTF

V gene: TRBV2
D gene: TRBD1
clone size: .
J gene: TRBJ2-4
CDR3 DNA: TGTGCCAGCAGTGAACGGGGACAGGGGTTAGCCAAAAACATTCAGTACTTC
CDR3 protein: CASSERGQGLAKNIQYF

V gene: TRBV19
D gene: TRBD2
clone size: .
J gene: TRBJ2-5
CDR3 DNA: TGTGCCAGTAGTATGGGGGAGGGGACGGGAGAGACCCAGTACTTC
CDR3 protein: CASSMGEGTGETQYF

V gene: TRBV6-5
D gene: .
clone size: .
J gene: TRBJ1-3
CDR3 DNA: TGTGCCAGCAGGGACAGTCTCTCTGGAAACACCATATATTTT
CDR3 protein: CASRDSLSGNTIYF

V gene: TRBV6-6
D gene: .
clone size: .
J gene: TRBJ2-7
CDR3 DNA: TGTGCCAGCCGCCCCGGGACTTCTGCCTACGAGCAGTACTTC
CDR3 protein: CASRPGTSAYEQYF

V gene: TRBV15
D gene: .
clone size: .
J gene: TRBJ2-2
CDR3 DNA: TGTGCCACCAGCCGACACGCGAACACCGGGGAGCTGTTTTTT
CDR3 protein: CATSRHANTGELFF

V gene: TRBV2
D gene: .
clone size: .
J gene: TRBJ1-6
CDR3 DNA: TGTGCCAGCAGTGAACACAGGCCGAGCTCCTATAATTCACCCCTCCACTTT
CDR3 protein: CASSEHRPSSYNSPLHF

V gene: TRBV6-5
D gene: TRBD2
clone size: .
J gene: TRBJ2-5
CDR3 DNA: TGTGCCAGCAGTTACCAACTAGCGGGGGCCCGGACCCAGTACTTC
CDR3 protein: CASSYQLAGARTQYF

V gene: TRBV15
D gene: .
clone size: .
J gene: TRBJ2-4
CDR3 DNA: TGTGCCACCTCGAAGGGGAACATTCAGTACTTC
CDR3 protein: CATSKGNIQYF

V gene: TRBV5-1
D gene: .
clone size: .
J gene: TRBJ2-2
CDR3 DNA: TGCGCCAGCAGAACTAGCCCAACGAACACCGGGGAGCTGTTTTTT
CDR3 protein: CASRTSPTNTGELFF

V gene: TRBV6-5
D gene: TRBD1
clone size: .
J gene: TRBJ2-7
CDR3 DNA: TGTGCCAGCAGTCCGGACAGGAACCTCTACGAGCAGTACTTC
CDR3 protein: CASSPDRNLYEQYF

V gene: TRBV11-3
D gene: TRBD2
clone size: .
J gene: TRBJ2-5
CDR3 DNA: TGTGCCAGCAGCTTACAACCCGCGGGGGGTAGTGAGACCCAGTACTTC
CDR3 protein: CASSLQPAGGSETQYF

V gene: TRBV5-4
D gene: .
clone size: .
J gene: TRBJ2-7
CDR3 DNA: TGTGCCAGCAGCTTACCGAAGGGGAACCTGGCCGAGCAGTACTTC
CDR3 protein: CASSLPKGNLAEQYF

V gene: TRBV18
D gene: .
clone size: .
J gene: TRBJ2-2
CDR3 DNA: TGTGCCAGCTCACTATATACGAACACCGGGGAGCTGTTTTTT
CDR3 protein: CASSLYTNTGELFF

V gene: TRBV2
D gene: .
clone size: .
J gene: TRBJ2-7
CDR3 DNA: TGTGCCAGCAGGGGGGCGGGAGCAAAATTTGGCGAGCAGTACTTC
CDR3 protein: CASRGAGAKFGEQYF

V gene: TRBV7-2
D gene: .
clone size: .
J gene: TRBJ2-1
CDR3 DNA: TGTGCCAGCAGCCAAACAGGGATCTCCTACAATGAGCAGTTCTTC
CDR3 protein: CASSQTGISYNEQFF

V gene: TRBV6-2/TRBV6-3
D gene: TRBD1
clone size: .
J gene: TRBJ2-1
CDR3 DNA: TGTGCCAGCAGTTACCTCTCCGGGAGCGGGACAGGGCATGGGCAGTTCTTC
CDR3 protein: CASSYLSGSGTGHGQFF

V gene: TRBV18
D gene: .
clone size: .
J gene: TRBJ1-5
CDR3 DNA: TGTGCCAGCTCACCGGCCGGGCTCCAGGGAGGCGGCAATCAGCCCCAGCATTTT
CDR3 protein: CASSPAGLQGGGNQPQHF

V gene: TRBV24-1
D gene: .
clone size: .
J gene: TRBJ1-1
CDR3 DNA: TGTGCCACTTCCCTAAACAAAGCCAAGACGGGGAGGTTAAGACACCTACGGCATCAGGCTTTCTTT
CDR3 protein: CATSLNKAKTGRLRHLRHQAFF

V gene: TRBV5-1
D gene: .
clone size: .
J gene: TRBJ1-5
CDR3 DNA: TGCGCCAGCAGCCCGGACGGTTCCGGGGGCAATCAGCCCCAGCATTTT
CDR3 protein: CASSPDGSGGNQPQHF

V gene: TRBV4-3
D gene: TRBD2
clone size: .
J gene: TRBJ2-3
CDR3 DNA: TGCGCCAGCAGCCAAGATAGCGGGAGGGCAGATACGCAGTATTTT
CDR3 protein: CASSQDSGRADTQYF

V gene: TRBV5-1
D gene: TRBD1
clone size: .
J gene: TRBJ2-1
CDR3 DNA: TGCGCCAGCAGCTTCTCGGGGACAGGGCTCAATGAGCAGTTCTTC
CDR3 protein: CASSFSGTGLNEQFF

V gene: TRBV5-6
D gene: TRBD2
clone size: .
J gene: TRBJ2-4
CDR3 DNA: TGTGCCAGCAGCGGCTCCGGACTAGCGGGATGGGGCGGGAACATTCAGTACTTC
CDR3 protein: CASSGSGLAGWGGNIQYF

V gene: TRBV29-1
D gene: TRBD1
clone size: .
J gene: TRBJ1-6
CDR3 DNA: TGCAGCGTTCGACAGGGAGCGACCCTCCACTTT
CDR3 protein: CSVRQGATLHF

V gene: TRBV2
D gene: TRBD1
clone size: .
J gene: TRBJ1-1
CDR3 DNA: TGTGCCAGCGAAGAGACAGGGTCAATTCGGTACACTGAAGCTTTCTTT
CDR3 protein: CASEETGSIRYTEAFF

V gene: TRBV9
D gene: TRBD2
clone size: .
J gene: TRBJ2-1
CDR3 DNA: TGTGCCAGCAGCGCCCCGGGACTAGCGGGAGGTGGTGAGCAGTTCTTC
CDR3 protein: CASSAPGLAGGGEQFF

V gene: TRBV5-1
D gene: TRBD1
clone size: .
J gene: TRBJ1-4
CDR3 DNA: TGCGCCAGCAGCAGGAACCGGGACAGGACTAATGAAAAACTGTTTTTT
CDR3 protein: CASSRNRDRTNEKLFF